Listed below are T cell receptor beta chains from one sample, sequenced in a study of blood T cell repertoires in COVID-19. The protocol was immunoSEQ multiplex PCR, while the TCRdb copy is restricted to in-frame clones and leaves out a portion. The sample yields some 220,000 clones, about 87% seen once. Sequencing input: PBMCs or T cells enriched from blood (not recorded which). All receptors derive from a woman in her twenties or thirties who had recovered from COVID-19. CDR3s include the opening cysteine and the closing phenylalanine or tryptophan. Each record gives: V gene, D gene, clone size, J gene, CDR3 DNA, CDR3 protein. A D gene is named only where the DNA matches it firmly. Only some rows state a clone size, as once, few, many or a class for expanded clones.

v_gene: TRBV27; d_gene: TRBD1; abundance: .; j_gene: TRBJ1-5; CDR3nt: TGTGCCAGCAGTCCGGACAGGGCCTATCAGCCCCAGCATTTT; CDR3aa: CASSPDRAYQPQHF
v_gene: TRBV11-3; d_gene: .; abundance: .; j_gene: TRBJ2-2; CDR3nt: TGTGCCAGCAGCTTAGTCAAGAACACCGGGGAGCTGTTTTTT; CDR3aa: CASSLVKNTGELFF
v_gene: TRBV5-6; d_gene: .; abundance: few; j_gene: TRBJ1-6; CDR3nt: TGTGCCAGCAGCTTTCGGGTCTCAGGGGCTCGGTCACCCCTCCACTTT; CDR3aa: CASSFRVSGARSPLHF
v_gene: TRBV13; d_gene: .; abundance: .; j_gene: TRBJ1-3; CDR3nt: TGTGCCAGCAGCTTCCGGGGGATTCCGGCCTCTGGAAACACCATATATTTT; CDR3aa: CASSFRGIPASGNTIYF
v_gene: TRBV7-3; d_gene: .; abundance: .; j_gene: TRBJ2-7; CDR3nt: TGTGCCAGCAGCCTGGAACCCCGGAGCTCCTACGAGCAGTACTTC; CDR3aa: CASSLEPRSSYEQYF
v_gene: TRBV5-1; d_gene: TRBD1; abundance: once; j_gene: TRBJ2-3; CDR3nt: TGCGCCAGCAGCTTGGAGGACAGGGGTGCAGATACGCAGTATTTT; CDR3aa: CASSLEDRGADTQYF
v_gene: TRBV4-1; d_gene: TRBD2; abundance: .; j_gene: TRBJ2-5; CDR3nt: TGCGCCAGCAGCCAACCCCCGGGGGGGTTCGGGGAGACCCAGTACTTC; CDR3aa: CASSQPPGGFGETQYF
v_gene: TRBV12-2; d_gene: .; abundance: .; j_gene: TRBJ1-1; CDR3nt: TGTGCAAGTCGCTTATACCACGACAGGGAGGCCACTGAAGCTTTCTTT; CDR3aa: CASRLYHDREATEAFF
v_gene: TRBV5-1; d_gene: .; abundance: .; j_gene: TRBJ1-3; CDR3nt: TGCGCCAGCAGCCTGGGAGGACAGCACTCTGGAAACACCATATATTTT; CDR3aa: CASSLGGQHSGNTIYF
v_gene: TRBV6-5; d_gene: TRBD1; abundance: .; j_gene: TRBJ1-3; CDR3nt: TGTGCCAGCAGTTATTCAACAGGGGCCGGAAACACCATATATTTT; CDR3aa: CASSYSTGAGNTIYF
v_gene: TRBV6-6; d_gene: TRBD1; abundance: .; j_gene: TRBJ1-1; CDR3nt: TGTGCCAGCAGTTACGCAACCGACAGGGGCACTGAAGCTTTCTTT; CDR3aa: CASSYATDRGTEAFF
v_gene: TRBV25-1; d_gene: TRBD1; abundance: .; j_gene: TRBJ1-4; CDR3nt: TGTGCCAGCAGTGAGGAGGCCGGGACAGGCAATGAAAAACTGTTTTTT; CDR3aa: CASSEEAGTGNEKLFF
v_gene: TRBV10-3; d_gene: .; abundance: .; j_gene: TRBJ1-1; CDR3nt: TGTGCCACCCAAGGGGAGGGCACGAGTAATTTCTTT; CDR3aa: CATQGEGTSNFF
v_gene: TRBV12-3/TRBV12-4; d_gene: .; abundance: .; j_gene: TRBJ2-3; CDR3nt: TGTGCCAGCACCAACAGGGAGTTAGATACGCAGTATTTT; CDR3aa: CASTNRELDTQYF
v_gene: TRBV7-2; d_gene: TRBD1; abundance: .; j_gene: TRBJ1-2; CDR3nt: TGTGCCAGCAGCTTATCCCAGGGGGCAGACTATGGCTACACCTTC; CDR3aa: CASSLSQGADYGYTF
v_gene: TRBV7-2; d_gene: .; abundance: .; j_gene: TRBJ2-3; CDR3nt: TGTGCCAGCAGCTCCTTGTCCGGGTCAGATACGCAGTATTTT; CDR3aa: CASSSLSGSDTQYF
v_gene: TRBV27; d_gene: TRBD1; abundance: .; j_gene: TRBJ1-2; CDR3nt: TGTGCCAGCAGTTTACAGGGGGCGATGGGGCTTTTGAATGGCTACACCTTC; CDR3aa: CASSLQGAMGLLNGYTF
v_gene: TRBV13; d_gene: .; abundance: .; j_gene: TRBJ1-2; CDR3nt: TGTGCCAGCAGCCCTAGTTCGGGGGGCTTTGGCTACACCTTC; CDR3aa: CASSPSSGGFGYTF
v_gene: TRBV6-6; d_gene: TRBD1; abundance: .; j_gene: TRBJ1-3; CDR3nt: TGTGCCAGCAGACTTGGACAGGCCTCTGGAAACACCATATATTTT; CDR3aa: CASRLGQASGNTIYF
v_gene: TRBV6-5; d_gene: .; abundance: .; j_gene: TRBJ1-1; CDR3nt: TGTGCCAGCAGTTACTCGGGCAGGCGGGTCACTGAAGCTTTCTTT; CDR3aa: CASSYSGRRVTEAFF
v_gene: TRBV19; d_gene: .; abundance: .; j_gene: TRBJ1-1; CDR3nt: TGTGCCAGTAGTATAAACGGGGTATGGGGGAACACTGAAGCTTTCTTT; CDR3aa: CASSINGVWGNTEAFF
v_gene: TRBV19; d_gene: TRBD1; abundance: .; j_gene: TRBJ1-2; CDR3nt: TGTGCCAGTTCCCCAAATGGACAGGTTAAATTCTATGGCTACACCTTC; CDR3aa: CASSPNGQVKFYGYTF